This T cell receptor (beta chain) comes out of a study of CD8+CD57+ T cells in acquired aplastic anemia. The sample holds many counts of this clonotype. This CDR3 is 17 amino acids long. The V segment lost 4 bases and the J segment 3 bases; nucleotides outside the gene matches: 11. Germline CDR1 SEHNR, CDR2 FQNEAQ (reference sequence). Genomic DNA constituted the template upon which TCR beta VDJ and CDR3 profiling was performed. MiXCR, run by TCRdb on the reads, gives a single entry per CDR3 protein. The sample shows approximately 170,000 distinct CDR3 sequences, 55% to 80% of them seen only once. Sequenced sample: sorted CD4+, CD8+, or CD8+CD57+ T cells (not recorded which) from PBMCs. This TCR came from a human donor in good health. The chain is built from TRBV7-9 and TRBJ2-5; 10 nucleotides align to TRBD1. As DNA, the CDR3 is TGTGCCAGCAGCTCCCCCCCGACAGGGGGCATTGAAGAGACCCAGTACTTC. This translates into CASSSPPTGGIEETQYF.